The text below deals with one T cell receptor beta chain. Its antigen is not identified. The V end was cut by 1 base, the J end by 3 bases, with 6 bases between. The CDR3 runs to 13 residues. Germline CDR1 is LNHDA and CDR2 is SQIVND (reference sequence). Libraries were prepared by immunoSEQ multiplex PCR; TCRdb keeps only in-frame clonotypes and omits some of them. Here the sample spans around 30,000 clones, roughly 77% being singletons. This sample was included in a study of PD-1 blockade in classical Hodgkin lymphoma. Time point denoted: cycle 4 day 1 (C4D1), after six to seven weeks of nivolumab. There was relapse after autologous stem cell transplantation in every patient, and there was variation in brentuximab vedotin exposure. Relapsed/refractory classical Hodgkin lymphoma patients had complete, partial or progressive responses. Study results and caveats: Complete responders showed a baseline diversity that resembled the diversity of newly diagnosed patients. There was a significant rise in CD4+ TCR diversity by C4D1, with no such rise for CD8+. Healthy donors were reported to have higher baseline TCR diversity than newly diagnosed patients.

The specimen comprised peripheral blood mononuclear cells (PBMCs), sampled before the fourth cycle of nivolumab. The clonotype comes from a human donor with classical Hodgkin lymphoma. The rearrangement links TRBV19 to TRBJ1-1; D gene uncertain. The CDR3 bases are TGTGCCAGTAGTATAGTCTTGGACACTGAAGCTTTCTTT. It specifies CASSIVLDTEAFF.